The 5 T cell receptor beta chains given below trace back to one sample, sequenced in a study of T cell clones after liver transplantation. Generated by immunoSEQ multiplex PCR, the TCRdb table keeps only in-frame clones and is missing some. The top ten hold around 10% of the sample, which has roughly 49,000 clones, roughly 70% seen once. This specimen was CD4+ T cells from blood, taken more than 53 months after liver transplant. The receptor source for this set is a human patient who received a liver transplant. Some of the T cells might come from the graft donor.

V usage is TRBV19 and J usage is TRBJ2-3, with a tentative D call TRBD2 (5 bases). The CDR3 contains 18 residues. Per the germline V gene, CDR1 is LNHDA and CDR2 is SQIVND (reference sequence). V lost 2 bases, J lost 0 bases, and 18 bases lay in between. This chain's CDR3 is CASSITPGLLTSTDTQYF. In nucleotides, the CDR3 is TGTGCCAGTAGTATAACCCCCGGACTGTTGACTAGCACAGATACGCAGTATTTT. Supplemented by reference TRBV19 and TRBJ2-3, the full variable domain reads DGGITQSPKYLFRKEGQNVTLSCEQNLNHDAMYWYRQDPGQGLRLIYYSQIVNDFQKGDIAEGYSVSREKKESFPLTVTSAQKNPTAFYLCASSITPGLLTSTDTQYFGPGTRLTVL.

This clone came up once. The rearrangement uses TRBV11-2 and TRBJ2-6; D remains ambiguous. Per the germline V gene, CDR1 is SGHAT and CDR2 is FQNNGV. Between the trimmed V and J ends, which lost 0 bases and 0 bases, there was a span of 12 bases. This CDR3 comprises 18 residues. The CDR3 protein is CASSLDRTRFSGANVLTF. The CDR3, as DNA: TGTGCCAGCAGCTTAGACAGGACCCGTTTCTCTGGGGCCAACGTCCTGACTTTC.

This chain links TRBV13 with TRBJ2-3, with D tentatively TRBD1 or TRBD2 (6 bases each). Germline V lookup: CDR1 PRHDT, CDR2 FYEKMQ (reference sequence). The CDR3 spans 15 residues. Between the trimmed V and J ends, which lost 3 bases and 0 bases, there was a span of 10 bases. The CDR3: CASSFGGASTDTQYF. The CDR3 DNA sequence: TGTGCCAGCAGCTTCGGGGGCGCCAGCACAGATACGCAGTATTTT.

The CDR3 spells CASSFNDLSGNQPQHF. The CDR3, as DNA: TGTGCCAGCAGTTTTAATGACCTATCAGGCAATCAGCCCCAGCATTTT. The chain recombines TRBV28 with TRBJ1-5, with D unclear. Trimming left V 3 bases short and J 2 bases short, with 14 bases between. Germline loops: CDR1 MDHEN, CDR2 SYDVKM. This CDR3 region has 16 residues.

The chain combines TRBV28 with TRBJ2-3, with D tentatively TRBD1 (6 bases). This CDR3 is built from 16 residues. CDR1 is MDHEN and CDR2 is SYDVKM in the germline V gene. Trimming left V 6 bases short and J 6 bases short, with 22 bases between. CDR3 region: CASSLIGGRGSDTQYF. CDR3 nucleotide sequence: TGTGCCAGCAGCCTGATAGGTGGCAGGGGTTCGGATACGCAGTATTTT.